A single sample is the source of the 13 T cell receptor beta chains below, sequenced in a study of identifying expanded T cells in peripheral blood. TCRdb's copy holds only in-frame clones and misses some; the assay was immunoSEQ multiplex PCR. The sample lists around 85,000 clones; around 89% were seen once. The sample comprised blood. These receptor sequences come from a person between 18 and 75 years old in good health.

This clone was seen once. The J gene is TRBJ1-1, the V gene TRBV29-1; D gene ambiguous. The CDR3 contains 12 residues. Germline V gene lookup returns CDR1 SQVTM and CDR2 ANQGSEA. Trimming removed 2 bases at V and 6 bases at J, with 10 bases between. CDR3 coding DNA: TGCAGCGTTGAACAGTCGGGCCCTGAAGCTTTCTTT. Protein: CSVEQSGPEAFF.

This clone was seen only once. As DNA, the CDR3 is TGTGCCAGCAGCGTGGACAGGGGAGGAAACACCATATATTTT. Amino acid sequence: CASSVDRGGNTIYF. The J gene is TRBJ1-3, the V gene TRBV9, with 9 bases fitting TRBD1. This CDR3 is built from 14 residues. Germline CDR1 SGDLS, CDR2 YYNGEE. Unmatched junction bases numbered 1, after V lost 2 bases and J lost 4 bases.

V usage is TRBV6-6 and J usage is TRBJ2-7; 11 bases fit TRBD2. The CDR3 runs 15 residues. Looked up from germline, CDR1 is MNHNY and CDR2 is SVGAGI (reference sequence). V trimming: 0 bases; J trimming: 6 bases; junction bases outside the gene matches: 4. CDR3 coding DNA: TGTGCCAGCAGTTACTCGAGTCTAGCGGGAGGCGAGCAGTACTTC. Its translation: CASSYSSLAGGEQYF.

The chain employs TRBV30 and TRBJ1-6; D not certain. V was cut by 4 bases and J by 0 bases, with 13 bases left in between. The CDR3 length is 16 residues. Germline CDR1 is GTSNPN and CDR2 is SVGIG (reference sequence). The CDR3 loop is CAWTAQSSSYNSPLHF. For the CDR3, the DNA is TGTGCCTGGACGGCACAGTCTAGCTCCTATAATTCACCCCTCCACTTT.

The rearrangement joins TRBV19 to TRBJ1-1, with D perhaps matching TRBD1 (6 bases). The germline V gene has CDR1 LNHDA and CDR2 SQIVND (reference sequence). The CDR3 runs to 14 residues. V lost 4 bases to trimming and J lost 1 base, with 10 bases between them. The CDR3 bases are TGTGCCAGTAGTAGGGGACACACGAACACTGAAGCTTTCTTT. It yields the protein CASSRGHTNTEAFF.

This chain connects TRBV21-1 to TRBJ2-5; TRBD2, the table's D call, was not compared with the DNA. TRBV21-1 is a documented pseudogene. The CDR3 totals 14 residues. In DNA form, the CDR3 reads TGTGCCAGCCGAGACTTTTATCAAGCGGAGACCCAGTACTTC. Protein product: CASRDFYQAETQYF.

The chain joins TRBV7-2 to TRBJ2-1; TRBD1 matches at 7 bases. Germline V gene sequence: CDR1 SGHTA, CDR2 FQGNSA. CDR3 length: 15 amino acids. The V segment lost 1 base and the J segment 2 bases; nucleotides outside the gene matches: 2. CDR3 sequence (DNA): TGTGCCAGCAGCTTAGACAGGGGAGCCTACAATGAGCAGTTCTTC. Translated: CASSLDRGAYNEQFF.

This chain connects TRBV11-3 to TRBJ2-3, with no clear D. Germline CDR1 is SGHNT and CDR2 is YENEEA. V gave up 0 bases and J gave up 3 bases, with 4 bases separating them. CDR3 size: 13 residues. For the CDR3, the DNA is TGTGCCAGCAGCTTAGACATGACAGATACGCAGTATTTT. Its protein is CASSLDMTDTQYF.

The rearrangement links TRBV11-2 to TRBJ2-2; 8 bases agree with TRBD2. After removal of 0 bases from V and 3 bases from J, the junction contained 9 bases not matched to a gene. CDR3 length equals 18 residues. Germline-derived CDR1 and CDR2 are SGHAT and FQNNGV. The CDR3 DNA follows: TGTGCCAGCAGCTTAGAGGAGTGGGGACTAGGCTACACCGGGGAGCTGTTTTTT. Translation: CASSLEEWGLGYTGELFF. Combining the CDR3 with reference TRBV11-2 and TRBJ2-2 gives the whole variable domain EAGVAQSPRYKIIEKRQSVAFWCNPISGHATLYWYQQILGQGPKLLIQFQNNGVVDDSQLPKDRFSAERLKGVDSTLKIQPAKLEDSAVYLCASSLEEWGLGYTGELFFGEGSRLTVL.

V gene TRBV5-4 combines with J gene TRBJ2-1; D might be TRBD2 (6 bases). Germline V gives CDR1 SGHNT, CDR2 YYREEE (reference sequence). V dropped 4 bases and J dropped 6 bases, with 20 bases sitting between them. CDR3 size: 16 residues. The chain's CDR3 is CASSLTRLANPNEQFF. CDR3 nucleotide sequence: TGTGCCAGCAGCCTCACGCGTCTAGCGAACCCCAATGAGCAGTTCTTC.

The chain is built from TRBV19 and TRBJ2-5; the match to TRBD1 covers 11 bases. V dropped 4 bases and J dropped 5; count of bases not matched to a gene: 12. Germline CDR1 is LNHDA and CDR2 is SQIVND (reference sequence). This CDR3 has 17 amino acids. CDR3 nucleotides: TGTGCCAGTAGTAAAACCGGGACAGGGGGATCTGGGGAGACCCAGTACTTC. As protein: CASSKTGTGGSGETQYF.

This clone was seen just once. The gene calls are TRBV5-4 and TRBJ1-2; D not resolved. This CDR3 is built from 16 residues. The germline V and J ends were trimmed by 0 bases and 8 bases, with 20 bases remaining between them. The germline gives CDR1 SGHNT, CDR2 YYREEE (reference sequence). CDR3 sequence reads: CASSLVGSQKTRGYTF. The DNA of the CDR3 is TGTGCCAGCAGCTTGGTCGGCAGCCAAAAGACGAGAGGCTACACCTTC.

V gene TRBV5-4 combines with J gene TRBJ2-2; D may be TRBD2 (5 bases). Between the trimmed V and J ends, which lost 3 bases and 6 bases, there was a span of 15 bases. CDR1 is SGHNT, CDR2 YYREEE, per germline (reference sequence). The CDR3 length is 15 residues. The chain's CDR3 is CASSSLVLGPGELFF. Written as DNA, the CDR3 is TGTGCCAGCAGCTCACTAGTTTTAGGTCCCGGGGAGCTGTTTTTT.